Following are 28 T cell receptor beta chains from one sample sequenced in a study of T cell responses to AZD1222 COVID-19 vaccine. Sequencing was performed with immunoSEQ multiplex PCR; in TCRdb, only in-frame clones are kept and a portion is missing. Of 110,000 or so clones listed, approximately 85% were seen once; the top ten hold about 13%. Specimen: peripheral blood, collected on day 0 of MenACWY control vaccination. Every receptor here comes from an adult in good health.

The J gene is TRBJ1-6, the V gene TRBV28; tentatively, D is TRBD1 (6 bases). Germline V gene sequence: CDR1 MDHEN, CDR2 SYDVKM. V was cut by 5 bases and J by 3 bases, with 11 bases left in between. The CDR3 is made up of 15 amino acids. The CDR3 coding sequence is TGTGCCAGCAGTCCTCCGGGACACTATAATTCACCCCTCCACTTT. Translating it yields CASSPPGHYNSPLHF.

This clone is a singleton in its sample. The CDR3 sequence is CASSQPGGQPLTGDYGYTF. As DNA, the CDR3 is TGTGCCAGCAGCCAGCCGGGTGGACAGCCCCTTACGGGGGACTATGGCTACACCTTC. The genes are TRBV5-6 and TRBJ1-2; D perhaps matches TRBD1 (6 bases). Germline lookup yields CDR1 SGHDT and CDR2 YYEEEE. Trimming left V 4 bases short and J 3 bases short, with 28 bases between. There are 19 residues in the CDR3.

This chain uses TRBV19 with TRBJ2-2; TRBD2 matches 10 bases. V dropped 6 bases and J dropped 1; count of bases not matched to a gene: 2. The CDR3 has 15 residues. Germline V gene sequence: CDR1 LNHDA, CDR2 SQIVND (reference sequence). Here the CDR3 DNA reads TGTGCCAGTAGGCGACTAGCGGGGAACACCGGGGAGCTGTTTTTT. Its translation: CASRRLAGNTGELFF.

The table lists this clone with a count of one. The J gene is TRBJ2-7, the V gene TRBV5-1, with D maybe TRBD2 (5 bases). V shed 8 bases and J shed 2 bases, with 17 bases lying between them. CDR3 size: 14 residues. The germline V gene encodes CDR1 SGHRS and CDR2 YFSETQ. This CDR3 is CASTDPGNTYEQYF. The CDR3 DNA sequence: TGCGCCAGTACCGACCCGGGGAATACCTACGAGCAGTACTTC. Full variable domain (outside the CDR3, taken from reference TRBV5-1 and TRBJ2-7): KAGVTQTPRYLIKTRGQQVTLSCSPISGHRSVSWYQQTPGQGLQFLFEYFSETQRNKGNFPGRFSGRQFSNSRSEMNVSTLELGDSALYLCASTDPGNTYEQYFGPGTRLTVT.

The chain employs TRBV28 and TRBJ2-5; no firm D call. Trimming took off 5 bases at V and 2 bases at J, with 3 bases between the two ends. Germline V lookup: CDR1 MDHEN, CDR2 SYDVKM. This CDR3 contains 11 residues. The CDR3 loop is CASSLQETQYF. The CDR3 region has the DNA TGTGCCAGCAGTCTACAAGAGACCCAGTACTTC. The full variable domain, with the rest looked up from reference TRBV28 and TRBJ2-5, is DVKVTQSSRYLVKRTGEKVFLECVQDMDHENMFWYRQDPGLGLRLIYFSYDVKMKEKGDIPEGYSVSREKKERFSLILESASTNQTSMYLCASSLQETQYFGPGTRLLVL.

The V and J genes are TRBV18 and TRBJ2-7; D uncertain. CDR3 size: 13 residues. The germline V and J ends were trimmed by 5 bases and 4 bases, with 12 bases remaining between them. CDR1 and CDR2 from the germline V gene are KGHSH and LQKENI. CDR3 residues: CASSTTVLYEQYF. The CDR3 bases are TGTGCCAGCTCAACCACAGTCTTGTACGAGCAGTACTTC.

This clone is a singleton in its sample. This chain uses TRBV2 with TRBJ2-3; a possible D gene is TRBD2 (5 bases). The CDR3 has 15 residues. The germline V gene encodes CDR1 SNHLY and CDR2 FYNNEI. The germline V and J ends were trimmed by 8 bases and 0 bases, with 15 bases remaining between them. The CDR3 nucleotides read TGTGCCAGCTGCCCCGCGCGGACTAGCACAGATACGCAGTATTTT. Protein sequence: CASCPARTSTDTQYF.

The chain recombines TRBV9 with TRBJ2-2; the D is unclear. The CDR3 is 15 residues long. Deletions cut 0 bases from V and 2 bases from J, with 8 bases between. CDR1 is SGDLS and CDR2 is YYNGEE in the germline V gene. The DNA for the CDR3 is TGTGCCAGCAGCGTAGTTGGTGGAAACACCGGGGAGCTGTTTTTT. Its translation is CASSVVGGNTGELFF. The entire variable domain, with the rest obtained from reference TRBV9 and TRBJ2-2, is as follows: DSGVTQTPKHLITATGQRVTLRCSPRSGDLSVYWYQQSLDQGLQFLIQYYNGEERAKGNILERFSAQQFPDLHSELNLSSLELGDSALYFCASSVVGGNTGELFFGEGSRLTVL.

J is TRBJ2-3 and V is TRBV6-6; TRBD1 is a possible D gene (6 bases). Trimming pared 3 bases from V and 1 base from J, leaving 14 bases between. CDR1 MNHNY and CDR2 SVGAGI come from the germline V gene (reference sequence). This CDR3 contains 16 residues. The CDR3 nucleotides are TGTGCCAGCAGTTATGGACAGAAACTTGGCACAGATACGCAGTATTTT. Translated, it gives CASSYGQKLGTDTQYF.

V gene TRBV6-5 combines with J gene TRBJ2-1; no reliable D call. The CDR3 covers 16 residues. CDR1 is MNHEY, CDR2 SVGAGI, per germline. Between the trimmed V and J ends, which lost 0 bases and 4 bases, there was a span of 13 bases. CDR3 sequence (DNA): TGTGCCAGCAGTTACTCTGGCGGTCCCTTATACAATGAGCAGTTCTTC. It encodes CASSYSGGPLYNEQFF.

The J gene is TRBJ1-4, the V gene TRBV12-3 or TRBV12-4; D call uncertain. V was cut by 3 bases and J by 7 bases, with 6 bases left in between. The CDR3 has 12 amino acids. CDR3 sequence reads: CASSLSREKLFF. In DNA form, the CDR3 reads TGTGCCAGCAGTTTGTCTCGTGAAAAACTGTTTTTT.

The CDR3, as DNA: TGTGCCAGCAGTCCCCTTAGCGGGAAGGAGACCCAGTACTTC. Translation gives CASSPLSGKETQYF. The chain joins TRBV28 to TRBJ2-5; 8 nucleotides line up with TRBD2. The germline V gene encodes CDR1 MDHEN and CDR2 SYDVKM. The ends lost 5 bases at V and 5 bases at J; junction bases unmatched: 7. The CDR3 runs to 14 residues.

The chain is built from TRBV6-2 or TRBV6-3 and TRBJ2-2, with TRBD2 matching over 7 bases. This CDR3 contains 15 residues. Looked up from germline, CDR1 is MNHEY and CDR2 is SVGEGT. The junction had 6 bases not matched to a gene; V was cut back by 2 bases and J by 6 bases. The CDR3 DNA reads TGTGCCAGCAGTTACGCAGCGGGAACGGCCGGGGAGCTGTTTTTT. Its translation: CASSYAAGTAGELFF.

The CDR3 here is CASSKGRRQGELFF. In DNA form, the CDR3 reads TGTGCCAGCAGCAAAGGTCGGCGTCAGGGGGAGCTGTTTTTT. V usage is TRBV21-1 and J usage is TRBJ2-2. TRBV21-1 is designated a pseudogene. The CDR3 loop spans 14 amino acids.

The rearrangement uses TRBV2 and TRBJ1-1; TRBD1 agrees at 7 bases. V trimming: 10 bases; J trimming: 11 bases; junction bases outside the gene matches: 13. The length of the CDR3 is 12 residues. The V gene's germline CDR1 is SNHLY and CDR2 FYNNEI. CDR3 in amino acids: CATNPQGQYAFF. In DNA, the CDR3 is TGTGCCACCAATCCCCAGGGACAGTACGCTTTCTTT.

V is TRBV11-2 and J is TRBJ2-7, with unresolved D. The germline V and J ends were trimmed by 8 bases and 0 bases, with 11 bases remaining between them. This CDR3 has 13 residues. Germline CDR1 SGHAT, CDR2 FQNNGV. Written as DNA, the CDR3 is TGTGCCAGCGCGAATGGGGACTCCTACGAGCAGTACTTC. It yields the protein CASANGDSYEQYF.

This chain connects TRBV5-1 to TRBJ2-7; D possibly matches TRBD1 or TRBD2 (5 bases each). This CDR3 comprises 13 residues. CDR1 and CDR2 (germline): SGHRS, YFSETQ. V shed 4 bases and J shed 4 bases, with 12 bases lying between them. The CDR3 region is CASSTDGTYEQYF. CDR3 nucleotide sequence: TGCGCCAGCAGCACGGACGGGACGTACGAGCAGTACTTC.

The chain is built from TRBV27 and TRBJ2-1; perhaps TRBD1 as D (6 bases). The V gene's germline CDR1 is MNHEY and CDR2 SMNVEV (reference sequence). Trimming took off 5 bases at V and 6 bases at J, with 11 bases between the two ends. CDR3 length: 13 residues. The CDR3 is CASSMLQGNEQFF. Here the CDR3 DNA reads TGTGCCAGCAGTATGCTACAGGGCAATGAGCAGTTCTTC.

This chain links TRBV2 with TRBJ1-1, with unresolved D. CDR3 length equals 14 residues. The V gene's germline CDR1 is SNHLY and CDR2 FYNNEI. V lost 8 bases and J 4 bases, leaving 17 bases between the germline ends. The CDR3 spells CASRQEADGTEAFF. As DNA, the CDR3 is TGTGCCAGCCGGCAGGAGGCGGACGGCACTGAAGCTTTCTTT. Looking up the rest from reference TRBV2 and TRBJ1-1 gives the full variable domain: EPEVTQTPSHQVTQMGQEVILRCVPISNHLYFYWYRQILGQKVEFLVSFYNNEISEKSEIFDDQFSVERPDGSNFTLKIRSTKLEDSAMYFCASRQEADGTEAFFGQGTRLTVV.

V usage is TRBV28 and J usage is TRBJ1-1, with a possible D match to TRBD1 (5 bases). Germline-derived CDR1 and CDR2 are MDHEN and SYDVKM. Trimming took off 11 bases at V and 5 bases at J, with 21 bases between the two ends. CDR3 length: 14 amino acids. CDR3 in amino acids: CAGRGGTGKTEAFF. CDR3 DNA: TGTGCCGGCCGCGGCGGGACGGGAAAGACTGAAGCTTTCTTT.

The chain links TRBV28 to TRBJ1-5, with 7 bases that match TRBD1. J was trimmed by 10 bases and V by 7 bases; bases with no gene match: 13. Germline V gives CDR1 MDHEN, CDR2 SYDVKM. The CDR3 runs to 14 residues. The chain's CDR3 is CASTPGGGNLPQHF. For the CDR3, the DNA is TGTGCCAGCACCCCAGGGGGGGGGAATCTCCCCCAGCATTTT.

The V and J genes are TRBV19 and TRBJ2-7; tentative D call: TRBD1 (5 bases). CDR3 length: 13 amino acids. Per the germline V gene, CDR1 is LNHDA and CDR2 is SQIVND (reference sequence). The germline V and J ends were trimmed by 1 base and 4 bases, with 8 bases remaining between them. The CDR3 DNA reads TGTGCCAGTAGTATAGGAGGACATTACGAGCAGTACTTC. The encoded protein is CASSIGGHYEQYF.

This clone was detected ten times or more. This chain connects TRBV6-2 or TRBV6-3 to TRBJ2-7; TRBD1 aligns across 7 bases. Germline CDR1 and CDR2: MNHEY and SVGEGT. The length of the CDR3 is 16 residues. The ends lost 5 bases at V and 4 bases at J; junction bases unmatched: 14. Here the CDR3 reads CASSNRDSGVGYEQYF. For the CDR3, the DNA is TGTGCCAGCAGTAACCGGGACAGTGGAGTCGGGTACGAGCAGTACTTC.

The chain combines TRBV2 with TRBJ2-3; 12 bases align to TRBD2. Per the germline V gene, CDR1 is SNHLY and CDR2 is FYNNEI. Trimming at V came to 4 bases and at J to 6 bases, leaving 11 bases not matched to a gene. The CDR3 totals 17 residues. The CDR3 nucleotides are TGTGCCAGCAGTGTGGCGGGTCGGACTAGCGGGACCGATACGCAGTATTTT. This encodes CASSVAGRTSGTDTQYF.

This clone was detected only a few times. This sequence joins TRBV19 and TRBJ1-6, with D unresolved. This CDR3 has 16 residues. V was pared by 5 bases and J by 6 bases, with 17 bases between. Looked up from germline, CDR1 is LNHDA and CDR2 is SQIVND (reference sequence). CDR3: CASSQGRELFNSPLHF. The CDR3 bases are TGTGCCAGTAGTCAAGGGCGCGAGCTGTTTAATTCACCCCTCCACTTT. The variable domain in full, with the rest retrieved from reference TRBV19 and TRBJ1-6, is DGGITQSPKYLFRKEGQNVTLSCEQNLNHDAMYWYRQDPGQGLRLIYYSQIVNDFQKGDIAEGYSVSREKKESFPLTVTSAQKNPTAFYLCASSQGRELFNSPLHFGNGTRLTVT.

V and J are TRBV11-2 and TRBJ2-1; D unresolved. Trimming took 1 base from V and 4 from J, leaving 5 bases between them. The CDR3 contains 13 residues. Germline V lookup: CDR1 SGHAT, CDR2 FQNNGV. CDR3 DNA: TGTGCCAGCAGCTTAGGTAATTACAATGAGCAGTTCTTC. Translating it yields CASSLGNYNEQFF.

The chain recombines TRBV14 with TRBJ2-7, with D unclear. This CDR3 has 13 residues. In germline, CDR1 is SGHDN, CDR2 FVKESK. Trimming took off 1 base at V and 7 bases at J, with 11 bases between the two ends. CDR3 nucleotide sequence: TGTGCCAGCAGCCAAGTAAGGCGAGAGGAGCAGTACTTC. It specifies CASSQVRREEQYF.

The V call is TRBV29-1, the J call TRBJ1-4; the D gene is possibly TRBD1 (6 bases). CDR3 length: 13 residues. The germline V gene has CDR1 SQVTM and CDR2 ANQGSEA. Trimming removed 7 bases at V and 8 bases at J, with 17 bases between. CDR3 loop: CSGHRVQREKLFF. In nucleotides, the CDR3 is TGCAGCGGTCACAGGGTCCAGCGAGAAAAACTGTTTTTT. Complete variable domain (other parts from reference TRBV29-1 and TRBJ1-4): SAVISQKPSRDICQRGTSLTIQCQVDSQVTMMFWYRQQPGQSLTLIATANQGSEATYESGFVIDKFPISRPNLTFSTLTVSNMSPEDSSIYLCSGHRVQREKLFFGSGTQLSVL.